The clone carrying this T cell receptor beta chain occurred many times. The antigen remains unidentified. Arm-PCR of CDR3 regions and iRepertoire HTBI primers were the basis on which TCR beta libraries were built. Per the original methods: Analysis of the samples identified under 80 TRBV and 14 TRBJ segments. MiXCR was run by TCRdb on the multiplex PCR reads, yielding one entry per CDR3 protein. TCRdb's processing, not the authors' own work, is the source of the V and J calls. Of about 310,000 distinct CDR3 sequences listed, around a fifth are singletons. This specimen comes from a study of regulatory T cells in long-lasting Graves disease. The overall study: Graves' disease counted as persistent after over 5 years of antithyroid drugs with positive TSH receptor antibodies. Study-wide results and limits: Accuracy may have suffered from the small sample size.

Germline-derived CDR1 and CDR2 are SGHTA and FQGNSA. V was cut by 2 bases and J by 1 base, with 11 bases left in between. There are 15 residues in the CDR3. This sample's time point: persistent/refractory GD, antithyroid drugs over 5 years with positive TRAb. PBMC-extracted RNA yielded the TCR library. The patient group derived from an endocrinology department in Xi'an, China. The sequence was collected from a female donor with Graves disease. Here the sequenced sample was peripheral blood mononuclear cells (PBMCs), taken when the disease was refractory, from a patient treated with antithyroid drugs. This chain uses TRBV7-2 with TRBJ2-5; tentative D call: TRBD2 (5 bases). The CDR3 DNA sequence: TGTGCCAGCAGCTTAATCGGGATTCCCCAAGAGACCCAGTACTTC. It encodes CASSLIGIPQETQYF.